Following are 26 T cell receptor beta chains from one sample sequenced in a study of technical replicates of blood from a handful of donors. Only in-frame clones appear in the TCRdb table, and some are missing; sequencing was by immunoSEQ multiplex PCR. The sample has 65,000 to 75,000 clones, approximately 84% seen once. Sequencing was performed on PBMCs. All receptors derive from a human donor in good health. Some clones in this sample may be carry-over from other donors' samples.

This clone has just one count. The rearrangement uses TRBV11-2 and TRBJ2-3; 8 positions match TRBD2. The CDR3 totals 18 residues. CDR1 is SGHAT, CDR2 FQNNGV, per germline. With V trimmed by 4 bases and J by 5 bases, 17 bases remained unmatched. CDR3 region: CASSSRDLGGARGDTQYF. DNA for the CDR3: TGTGCCAGCAGCTCCAGAGACCTCGGGGGGGCCAGGGGAGATACGCAGTATTTT.

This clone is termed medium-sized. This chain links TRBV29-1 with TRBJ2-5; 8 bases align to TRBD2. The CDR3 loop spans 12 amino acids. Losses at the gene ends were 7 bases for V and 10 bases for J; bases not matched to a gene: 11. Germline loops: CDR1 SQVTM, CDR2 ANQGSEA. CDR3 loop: CSGAGGPFDQYF. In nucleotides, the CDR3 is TGCAGCGGGGCGGGAGGCCCTTTTGACCAGTACTTC.

The DNA of the CDR3 is TGTGCCATCAGGAGAGAAATGAACACTGAAGCTTTCTTT. Translation: CAIRREMNTEAFF. V is TRBV10-3 and J is TRBJ1-1; D gene uncertain. Deletions cut 6 bases from V and 0 bases from J, with 8 bases between. From germline, CDR1 is ENHRY and CDR2 SYGVKD. The length of the CDR3 is 13 residues.

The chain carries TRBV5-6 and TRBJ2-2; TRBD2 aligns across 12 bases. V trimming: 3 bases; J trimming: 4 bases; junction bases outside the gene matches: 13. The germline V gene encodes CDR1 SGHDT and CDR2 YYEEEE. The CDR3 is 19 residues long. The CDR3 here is CASSSPETSGRLSTGELFF. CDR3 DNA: TGTGCCAGCAGCTCCCCCGAGACTAGCGGGAGATTAAGCACCGGGGAGCTGTTTTTT.

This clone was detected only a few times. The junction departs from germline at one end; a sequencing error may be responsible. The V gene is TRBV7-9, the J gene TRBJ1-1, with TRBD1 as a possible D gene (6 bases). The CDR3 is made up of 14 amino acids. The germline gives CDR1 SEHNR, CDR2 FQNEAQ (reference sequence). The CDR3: CASNLRGMNSEAFF. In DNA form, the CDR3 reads TGTGCCAGCAACCTCAGGGGTATGAACTCTGAAGCTTTCTTT.

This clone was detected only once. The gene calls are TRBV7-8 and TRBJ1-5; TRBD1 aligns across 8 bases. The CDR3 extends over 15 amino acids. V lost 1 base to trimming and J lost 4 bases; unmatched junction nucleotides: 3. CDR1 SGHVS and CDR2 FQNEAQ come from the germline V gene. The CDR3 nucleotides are TGTGCCAGCAGCTTAGTAGGGACAGGAAATCAGCCCCAGCATTTT. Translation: CASSLVGTGNQPQHF.

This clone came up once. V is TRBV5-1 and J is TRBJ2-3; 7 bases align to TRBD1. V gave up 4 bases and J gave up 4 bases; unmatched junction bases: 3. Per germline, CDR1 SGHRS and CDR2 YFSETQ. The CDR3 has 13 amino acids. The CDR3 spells CASSGQGADTQYF. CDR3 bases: TGCGCCAGCAGCGGGCAGGGGGCAGATACGCAGTATTTT.

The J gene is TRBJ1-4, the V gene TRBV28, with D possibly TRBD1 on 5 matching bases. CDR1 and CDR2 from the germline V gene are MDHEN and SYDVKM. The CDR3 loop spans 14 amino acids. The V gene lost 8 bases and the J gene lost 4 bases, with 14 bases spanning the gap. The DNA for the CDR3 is TGTGCCAGCCGGGGCGGAGGGATTAATGAAAAACTGTTTTTT. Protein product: CASRGGGINEKLFF.

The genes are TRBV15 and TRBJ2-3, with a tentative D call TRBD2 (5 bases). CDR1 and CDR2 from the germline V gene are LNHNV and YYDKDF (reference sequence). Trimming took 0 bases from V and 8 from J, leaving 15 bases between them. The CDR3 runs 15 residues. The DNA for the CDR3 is TGTGCCACCAGCAGAGACCCCGGCGACTACGGTACGCAGTATTTT. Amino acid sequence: CATSRDPGDYGTQYF.

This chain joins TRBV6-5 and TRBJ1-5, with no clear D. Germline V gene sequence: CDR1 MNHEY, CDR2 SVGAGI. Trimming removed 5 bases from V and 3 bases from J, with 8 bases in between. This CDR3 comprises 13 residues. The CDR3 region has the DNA TGTGCCAGCAGTCGCGTATCCAATCAGCCCCAGCATTTT. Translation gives CASSRVSNQPQHF.

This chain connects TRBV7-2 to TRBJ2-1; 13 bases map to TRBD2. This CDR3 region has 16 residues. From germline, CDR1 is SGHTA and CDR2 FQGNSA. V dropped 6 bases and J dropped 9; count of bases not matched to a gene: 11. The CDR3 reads CASRSDTSGRAPEQFF. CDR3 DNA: TGTGCCAGCAGGTCTGATACTAGCGGGAGGGCCCCTGAGCAGTTCTTC. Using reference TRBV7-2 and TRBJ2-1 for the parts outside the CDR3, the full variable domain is GAGVSQSPSNKVTEKGKDVELRCDPISGHTALYWYRQSLGQGLEFLIYFQGNSAPDKSGLPSDRFSAERTGGSVSTLTIQRTQQEDSAVYLCASRSDTSGRAPEQFFGPGTRLTVL.

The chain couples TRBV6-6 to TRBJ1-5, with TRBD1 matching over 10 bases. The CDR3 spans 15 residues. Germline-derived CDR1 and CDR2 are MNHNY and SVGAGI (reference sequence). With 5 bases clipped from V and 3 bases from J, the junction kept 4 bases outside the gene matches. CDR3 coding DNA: TGTGCCAGCAGTAAGGGACAGGGGTACAATCAGCCCCAGCATTTT. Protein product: CASSKGQGYNQPQHF.

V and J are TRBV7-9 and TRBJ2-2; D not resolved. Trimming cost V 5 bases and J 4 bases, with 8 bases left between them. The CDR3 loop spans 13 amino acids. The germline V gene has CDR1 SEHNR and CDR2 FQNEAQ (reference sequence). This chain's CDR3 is CASSPPGTGELFF. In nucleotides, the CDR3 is TGTGCCAGCAGCCCCCCGGGCACCGGGGAGCTGTTTTTT. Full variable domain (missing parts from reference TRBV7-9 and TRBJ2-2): DTGVSQNPRHKITKRGQNVTFRCDPISEHNRLYWYRQTLGQGPEFLTYFQNEAQLEKSRLLSDRFSAERPKGSFSTLEIQRTEQGDSAMYLCASSPPGTGELFFGEGSRLTVL.

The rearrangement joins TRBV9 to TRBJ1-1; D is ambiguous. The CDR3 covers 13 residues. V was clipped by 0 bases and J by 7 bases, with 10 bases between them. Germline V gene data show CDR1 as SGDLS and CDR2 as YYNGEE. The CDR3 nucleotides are TGTGCCAGCAGCGTAGATGTGTCGGGTGAAGCTTTCTTT. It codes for CASSVDVSGEAFF.

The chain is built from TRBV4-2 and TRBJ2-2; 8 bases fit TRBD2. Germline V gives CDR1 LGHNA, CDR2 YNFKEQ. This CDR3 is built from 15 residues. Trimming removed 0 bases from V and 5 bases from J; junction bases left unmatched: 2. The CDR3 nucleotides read TGTGCCAGCAGCCAAGAGGGCGGGGGGACCGGGGAGCTGTTTTTT. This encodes CASSQEGGGTGELFF.

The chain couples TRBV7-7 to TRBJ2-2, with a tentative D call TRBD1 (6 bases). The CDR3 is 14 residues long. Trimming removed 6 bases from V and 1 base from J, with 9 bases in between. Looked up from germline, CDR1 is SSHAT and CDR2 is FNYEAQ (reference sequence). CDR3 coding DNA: TGTGCCAGCAGAAGGGGACAGAACACCGGGGAGCTGTTTTTT. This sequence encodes CASRRGQNTGELFF.

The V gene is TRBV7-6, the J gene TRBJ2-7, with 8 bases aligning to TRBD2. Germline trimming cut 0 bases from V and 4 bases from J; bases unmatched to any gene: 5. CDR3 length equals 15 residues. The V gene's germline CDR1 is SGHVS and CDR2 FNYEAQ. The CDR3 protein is CASSLAQRERYEQYF. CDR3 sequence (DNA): TGTGCCAGCAGCTTAGCCCAGCGGGAGAGGTACGAGCAGTACTTC. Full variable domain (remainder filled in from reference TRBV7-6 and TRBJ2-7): GAGVSQSPRYKVTKRGQDVALRCDPISGHVSLYWYRQALGQGPEFLTYFNYEAQQDKSGLPNDRFSAERPEGSISTLTIQRTEQRDSAMYRCASSLAQRERYEQYFGPGTRLTVT.

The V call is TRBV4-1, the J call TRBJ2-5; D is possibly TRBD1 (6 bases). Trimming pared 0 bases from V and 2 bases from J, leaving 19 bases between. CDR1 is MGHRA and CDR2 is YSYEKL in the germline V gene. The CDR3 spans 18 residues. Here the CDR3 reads CASSQDWTAKKLQETQYF. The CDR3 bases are TGCGCCAGCAGCCAAGATTGGACAGCCAAGAAATTACAAGAGACCCAGTACTTC.

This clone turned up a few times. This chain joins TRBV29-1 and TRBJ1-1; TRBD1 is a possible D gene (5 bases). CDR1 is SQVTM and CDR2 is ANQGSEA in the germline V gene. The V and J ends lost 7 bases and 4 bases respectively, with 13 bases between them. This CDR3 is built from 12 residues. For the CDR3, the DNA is TGCAGCGGAAGAGACAGCACCACTGAAGCTTTCTTT. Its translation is CSGRDSTTEAFF.

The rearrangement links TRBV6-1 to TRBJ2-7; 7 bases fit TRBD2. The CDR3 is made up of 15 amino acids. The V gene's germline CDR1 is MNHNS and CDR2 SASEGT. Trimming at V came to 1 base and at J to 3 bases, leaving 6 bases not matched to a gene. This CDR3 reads CASSEGLGRVYEQYF. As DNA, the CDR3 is TGTGCCAGCAGTGAAGGGTTAGGGAGGGTCTACGAGCAGTACTTC.

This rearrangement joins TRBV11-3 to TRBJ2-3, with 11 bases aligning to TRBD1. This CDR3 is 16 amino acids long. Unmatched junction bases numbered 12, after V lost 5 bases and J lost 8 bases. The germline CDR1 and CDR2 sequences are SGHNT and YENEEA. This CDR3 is CASSPTPGQGVGTQYF. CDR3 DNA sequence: TGTGCCAGCAGCCCCACCCCGGGACAGGGGGTGGGTACGCAGTATTTT.

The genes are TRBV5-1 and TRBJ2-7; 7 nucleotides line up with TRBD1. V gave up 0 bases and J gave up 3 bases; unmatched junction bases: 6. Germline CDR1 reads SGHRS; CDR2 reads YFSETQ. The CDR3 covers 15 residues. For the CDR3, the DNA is TGCGCCAGCAGCTTGGGTAGCAGGGGGAACTACGAGCAGTACTTC. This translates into CASSLGSRGNYEQYF.

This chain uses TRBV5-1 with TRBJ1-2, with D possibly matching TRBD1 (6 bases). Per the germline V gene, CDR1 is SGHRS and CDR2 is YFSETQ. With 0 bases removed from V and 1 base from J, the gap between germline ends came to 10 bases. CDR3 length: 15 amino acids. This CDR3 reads CASSLDGQINYGYTF. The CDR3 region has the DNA TGCGCCAGCAGCTTGGACGGACAGATTAACTATGGCTACACCTTC. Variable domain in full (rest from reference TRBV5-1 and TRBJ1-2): KAGVTQTPRYLIKTRGQQVTLSCSPISGHRSVSWYQQTPGQGLQFLFEYFSETQRNKGNFPGRFSGRQFSNSRSEMNVSTLELGDSALYLCASSLDGQINYGYTFGSGTRLTVV.

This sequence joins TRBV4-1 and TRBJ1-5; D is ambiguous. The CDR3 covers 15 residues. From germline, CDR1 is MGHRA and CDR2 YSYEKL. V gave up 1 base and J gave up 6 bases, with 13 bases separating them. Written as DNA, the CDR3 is TGCGCCAGCAGCCAAGCGGAAACCGAGGCTCAGCCCCAGCATTTT. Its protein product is CASSQAETEAQPQHF.

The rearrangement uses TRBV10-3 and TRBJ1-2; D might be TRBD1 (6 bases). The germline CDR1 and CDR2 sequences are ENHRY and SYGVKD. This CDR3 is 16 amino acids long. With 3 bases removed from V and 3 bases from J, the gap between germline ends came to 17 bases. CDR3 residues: CAISDPTGKGDYGYTF. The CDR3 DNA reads TGTGCCATCAGTGACCCGACAGGAAAAGGGGACTATGGCTACACCTTC.

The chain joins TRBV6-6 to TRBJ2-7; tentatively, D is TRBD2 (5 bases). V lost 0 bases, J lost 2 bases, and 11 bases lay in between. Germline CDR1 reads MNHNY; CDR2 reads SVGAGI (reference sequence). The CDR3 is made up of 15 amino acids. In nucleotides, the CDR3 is TGTGCCAGCAGTTACTCCGACGGGATTGCCTACGAGCAGTACTTC. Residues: CASSYSDGIAYEQYF.